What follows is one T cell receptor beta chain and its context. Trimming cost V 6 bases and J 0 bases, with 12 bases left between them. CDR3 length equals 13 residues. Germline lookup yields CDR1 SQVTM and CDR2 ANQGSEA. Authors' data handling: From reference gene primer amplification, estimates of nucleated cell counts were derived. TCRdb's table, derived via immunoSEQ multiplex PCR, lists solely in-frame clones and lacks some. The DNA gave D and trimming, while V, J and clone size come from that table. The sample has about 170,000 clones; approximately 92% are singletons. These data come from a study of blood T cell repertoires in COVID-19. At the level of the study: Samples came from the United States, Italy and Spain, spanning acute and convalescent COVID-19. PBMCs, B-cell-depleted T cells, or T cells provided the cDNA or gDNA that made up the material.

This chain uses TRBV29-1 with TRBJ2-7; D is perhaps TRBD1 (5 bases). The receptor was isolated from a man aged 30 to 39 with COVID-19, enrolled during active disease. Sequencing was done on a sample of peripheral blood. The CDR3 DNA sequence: TGCAGCGTCGAGACAGACCTCTCCTACGAGCAGTACTTC. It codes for CSVETDLSYEQYF.